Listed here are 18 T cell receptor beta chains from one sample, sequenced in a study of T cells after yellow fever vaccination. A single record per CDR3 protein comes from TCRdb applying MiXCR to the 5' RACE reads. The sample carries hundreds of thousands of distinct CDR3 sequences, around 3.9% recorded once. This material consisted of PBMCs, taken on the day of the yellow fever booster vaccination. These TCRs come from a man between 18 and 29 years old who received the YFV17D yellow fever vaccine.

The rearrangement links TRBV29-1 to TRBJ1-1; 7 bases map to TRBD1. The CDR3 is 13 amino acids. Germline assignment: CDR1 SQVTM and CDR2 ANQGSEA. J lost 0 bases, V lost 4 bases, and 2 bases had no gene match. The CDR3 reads CSVVGQMNTEAFF. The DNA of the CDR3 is TGCAGCGTTGTGGGACAGATGAACACTGAAGCTTTCTTT. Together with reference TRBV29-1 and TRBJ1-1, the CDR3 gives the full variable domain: SAVISQKPSRDICQRGTSLTIQCQVDSQVTMMFWYRQQPGQSLTLIATANQGSEATYESGFVIDKFPISRPNLTFSTLTVSNMSPEDSSIYLCSVVGQMNTEAFFGQGTRLTVV.

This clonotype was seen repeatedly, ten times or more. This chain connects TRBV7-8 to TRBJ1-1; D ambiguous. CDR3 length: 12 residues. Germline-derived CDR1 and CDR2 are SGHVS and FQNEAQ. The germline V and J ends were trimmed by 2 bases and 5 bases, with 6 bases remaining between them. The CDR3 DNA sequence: TGTGCCAGCAGCTTACGAGTGACTGAAGCTTTCTTT. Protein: CASSLRVTEAFF. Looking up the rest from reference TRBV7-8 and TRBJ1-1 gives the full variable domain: GAGVSQSPRYKVAKRGQDVALRCDPISGHVSLFWYQQALGQGPEFLTYFQNEAQLDKSGLPSDRFFAERPEGSVSTLKIQRTQQEDSAVYLCASSLRVTEAFFGQGTRLTVV.

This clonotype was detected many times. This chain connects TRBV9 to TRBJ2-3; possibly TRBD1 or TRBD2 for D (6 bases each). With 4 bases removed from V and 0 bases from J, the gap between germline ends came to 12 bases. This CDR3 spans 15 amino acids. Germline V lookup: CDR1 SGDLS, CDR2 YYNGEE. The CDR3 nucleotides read TGTGCCAGCAGCCCACGGGGGCCCAGCACAGATACGCAGTATTTT. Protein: CASSPRGPSTDTQYF.

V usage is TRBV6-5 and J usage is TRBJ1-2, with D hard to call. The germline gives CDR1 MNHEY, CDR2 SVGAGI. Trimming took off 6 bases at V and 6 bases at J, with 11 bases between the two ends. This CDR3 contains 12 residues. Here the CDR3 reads CASSYGANGYTF. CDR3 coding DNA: TGTGCCAGCAGCTACGGAGCGAATGGCTACACCTTC.

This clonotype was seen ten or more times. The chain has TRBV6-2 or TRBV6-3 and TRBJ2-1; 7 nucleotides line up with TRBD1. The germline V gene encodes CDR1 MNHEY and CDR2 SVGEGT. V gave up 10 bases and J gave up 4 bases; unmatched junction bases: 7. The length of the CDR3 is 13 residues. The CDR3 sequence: CAISGTEYNEQFF. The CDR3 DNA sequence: TGTGCCATATCCGGGACAGAATACAATGAGCAGTTCTTC.

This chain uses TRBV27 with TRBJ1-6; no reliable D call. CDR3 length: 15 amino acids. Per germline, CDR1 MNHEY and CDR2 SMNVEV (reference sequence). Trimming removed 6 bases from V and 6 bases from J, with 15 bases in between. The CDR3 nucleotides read TGTGCCAGCAGCCAGAGCCTGTCAGCTAATTCACCCCTCCACTTT. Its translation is CASSQSLSANSPLHF.

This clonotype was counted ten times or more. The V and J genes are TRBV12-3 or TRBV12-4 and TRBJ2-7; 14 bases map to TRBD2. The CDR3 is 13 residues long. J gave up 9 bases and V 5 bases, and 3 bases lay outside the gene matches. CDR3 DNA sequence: TGTGCCAGCAGTGGACTAGCGGGGGGCAGGCAGTACTTC. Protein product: CASSGLAGGRQYF.

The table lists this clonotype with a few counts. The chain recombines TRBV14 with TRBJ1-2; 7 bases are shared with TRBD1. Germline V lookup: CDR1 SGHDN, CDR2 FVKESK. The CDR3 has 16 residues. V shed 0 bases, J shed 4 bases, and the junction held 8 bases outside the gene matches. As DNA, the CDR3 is TGTGCCAGCAGCCAAGATCTGGGACAGTACTCCTATGGCTACACCTTC. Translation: CASSQDLGQYSYGYTF. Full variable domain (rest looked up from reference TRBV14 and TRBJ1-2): EAGVTQFPSHSVIEKGQTVTLRCDPISGHDNLYWYRRVMGKEIKFLLHFVKESKQDESGMPNNRFLAERTGGTYSTLKVQPAELEDSGVYFCASSQDLGQYSYGYTFGSGTRLTVV.

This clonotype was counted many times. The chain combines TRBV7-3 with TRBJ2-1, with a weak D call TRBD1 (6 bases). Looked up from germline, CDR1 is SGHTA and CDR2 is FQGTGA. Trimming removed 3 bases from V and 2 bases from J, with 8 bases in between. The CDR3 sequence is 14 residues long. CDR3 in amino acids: CASSFAGAYNEQFF. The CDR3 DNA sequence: TGTGCCAGCAGCTTTGCAGGGGCCTACAATGAGCAGTTCTTC.

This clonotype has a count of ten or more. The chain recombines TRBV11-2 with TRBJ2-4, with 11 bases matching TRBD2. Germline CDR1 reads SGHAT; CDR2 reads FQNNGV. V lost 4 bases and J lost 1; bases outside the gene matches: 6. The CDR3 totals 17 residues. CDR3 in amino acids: CASSSRSGGVAKNIQYF. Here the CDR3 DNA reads TGTGCCAGCAGCTCCCGTAGCGGGGGGGTCGCCAAAAACATTCAGTACTTC.

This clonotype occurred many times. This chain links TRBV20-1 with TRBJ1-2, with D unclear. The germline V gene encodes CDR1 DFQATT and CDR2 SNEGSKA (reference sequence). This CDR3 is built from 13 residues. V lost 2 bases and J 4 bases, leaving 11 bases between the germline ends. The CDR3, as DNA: TGCAGTGCTAGATTTGAGGGCGGCTATGGCTACACCTTC. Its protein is CSARFEGGYGYTF.

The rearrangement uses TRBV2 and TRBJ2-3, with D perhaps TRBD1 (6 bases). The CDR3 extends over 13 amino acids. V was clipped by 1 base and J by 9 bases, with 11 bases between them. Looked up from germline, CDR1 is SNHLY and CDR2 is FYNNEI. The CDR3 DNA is TGTGCCAGCAGTGAAGTCGGTGGGGGCACGCAGTATTTT. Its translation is CASSEVGGGTQYF.

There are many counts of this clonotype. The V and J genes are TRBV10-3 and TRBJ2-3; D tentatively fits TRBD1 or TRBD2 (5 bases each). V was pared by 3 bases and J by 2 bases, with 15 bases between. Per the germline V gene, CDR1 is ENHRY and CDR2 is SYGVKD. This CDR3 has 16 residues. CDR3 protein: CAISDYGTENTDTQYF. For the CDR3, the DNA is TGTGCCATCAGTGACTACGGGACGGAGAACACAGATACGCAGTATTTT.

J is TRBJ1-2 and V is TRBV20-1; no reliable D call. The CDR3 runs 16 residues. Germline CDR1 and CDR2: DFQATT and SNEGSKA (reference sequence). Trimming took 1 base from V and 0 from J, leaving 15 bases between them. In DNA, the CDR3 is TGCAGTGCTAGAGGTGAATCAGGCGGCCCTAACTATGGCTACACCTTC. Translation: CSARGESGGPNYGYTF.

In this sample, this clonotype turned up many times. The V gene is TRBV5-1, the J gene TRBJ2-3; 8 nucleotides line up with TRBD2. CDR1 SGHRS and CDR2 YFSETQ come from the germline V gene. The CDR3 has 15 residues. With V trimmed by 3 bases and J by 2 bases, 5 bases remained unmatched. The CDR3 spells CASSSYGGDTDTQYF. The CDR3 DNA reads TGCGCCAGCAGCTCATACGGGGGGGACACAGATACGCAGTATTTT. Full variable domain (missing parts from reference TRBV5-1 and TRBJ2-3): KAGVTQTPRYLIKTRGQQVTLSCSPISGHRSVSWYQQTPGQGLQFLFEYFSETQRNKGNFPGRFSGRQFSNSRSEMNVSTLELGDSALYLCASSSYGGDTDTQYFGPGTRLTVL.

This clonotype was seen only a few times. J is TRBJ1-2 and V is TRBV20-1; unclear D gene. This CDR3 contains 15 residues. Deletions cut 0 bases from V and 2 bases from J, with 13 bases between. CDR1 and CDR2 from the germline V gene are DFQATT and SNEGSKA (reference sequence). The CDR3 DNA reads TGCAGTGCTAGAGAGCCAAAGGGAGTAAACTATGGCTACACCTTC. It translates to CSAREPKGVNYGYTF.

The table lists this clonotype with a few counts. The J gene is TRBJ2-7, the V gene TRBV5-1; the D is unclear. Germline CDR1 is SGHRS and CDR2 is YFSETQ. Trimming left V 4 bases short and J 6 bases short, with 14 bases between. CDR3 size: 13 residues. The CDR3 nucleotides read TGCGCCAGCAGCCCACCCCAAGGGCCCGAGCAGTACGTC. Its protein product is CASSPPQGPEQYV.

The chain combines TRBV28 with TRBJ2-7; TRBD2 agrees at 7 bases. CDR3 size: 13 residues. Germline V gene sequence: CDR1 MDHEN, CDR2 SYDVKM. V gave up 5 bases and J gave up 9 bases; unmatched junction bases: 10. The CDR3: CASSLGLTKTQYV. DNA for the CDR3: TGTGCCAGCAGTCTGGGACTAACGAAGACGCAGTACGTC.